The 30 T cell receptor beta chains listed next were all sequenced from one sample in a study of Graves' ophthalmopathy and Graves' hyperthyroidism. Transcripts of RNA were the source for amplifying TCR beta CDR3 regions. An initial RT-PCR round employing HTBI primers preceded a second-round multiplex PCR. TCRdb re-called the multiplex PCR reads through MiXCR, storing one row per CDR3 protein. The sample contains hundreds of thousands of distinct CDR3 sequences, around 21% of which appear only once. Sequenced sample: peripheral blood. These receptors were taken from a woman aged 18-35 years with stable Graves' hyperthyroidism.

This sequence joins TRBV7-2 and TRBJ1-1; D gene ambiguous. The V gene lost 1 base and the J gene lost 6 bases, with 9 bases spanning the gap. This CDR3 spans 13 amino acids. Germline-derived CDR1 and CDR2 are SGHTA and FQGNSA. The CDR3 reads CASSLGRYPEAFF. CDR3 coding DNA: TGTGCCAGCAGCTTAGGGAGATACCCTGAAGCTTTCTTT. Complete variable domain (other parts from reference TRBV7-2 and TRBJ1-1): GAGVSQSPSNKVTEKGKDVELRCDPISGHTALYWYRQSLGQGLEFLIYFQGNSAPDKSGLPSDRFSAERTGGSVSTLTIQRTQQEDSAVYLCASSLGRYPEAFFGQGTRLTVV.

This chain joins TRBV11-1 and TRBJ2-7; 9 bases are a match to TRBD2. From germline, CDR1 is SGHAT and CDR2 FQDESV (reference sequence). This CDR3 comprises 15 residues. J lost 7 bases, V lost 3 bases, and 10 bases had no gene match. The DNA of the CDR3 is TGTGCCAGCAGCTTGGAGCGGGGGGCTCACGTGGAGCAGTACTTC. It is translated as CASSLERGAHVEQYF.

In this sample, this clonotype turned up many times. The chain recombines TRBV12-3 or TRBV12-4 with TRBJ2-6, with 9 bases that match TRBD1. With V trimmed by 6 bases and J by 3 bases, 9 bases remained unmatched. The CDR3 covers 17 residues. The CDR3 bases are TGTGCCAGCAGACCGGGACAGGGAAAATTTGGGGCCAACGTCCTGACTTTC. Amino acid sequence: CASRPGQGKFGANVLTF.

V usage is TRBV6-1 and J usage is TRBJ1-1; D remains ambiguous. This CDR3 has 11 residues. V was shortened by 11 bases and J by 5 bases, with 12 bases between the two germline ends. Germline V gene lookup returns CDR1 MNHNS and CDR2 SASEGT. This CDR3 is CAGGRSTEAFF. CDR3 coding DNA: TGTGCCGGAGGTCGAAGTACTGAAGCTTTCTTT.

There are many counts of this clonotype. The gene calls are TRBV7-9 and TRBJ1-2; TRBD1 might be the D (5 bases). The CDR3 runs to 14 residues. Trimming took off 0 bases at V and 2 bases at J, with 7 bases between the two ends. The germline V gene encodes CDR1 SEHNR and CDR2 FQNEAQ (reference sequence). The CDR3 DNA is TGTGCCAGCAGCTTAGCCGGGGGGAACTATGGCTACACCTTC. Translation gives CASSLAGGNYGYTF.

This clonotype was seen many times. This chain links TRBV28 with TRBJ1-1; possible D gene TRBD1, 6 bases. V was trimmed by 4 bases and J by 11 bases, leaving 11 bases between them. Germline values: CDR1 MDHEN, CDR2 SYDVKM. CDR3 size: 11 residues. The DNA of the CDR3 is TGTGCCAGCAGTTCCAGGGGCGCGGCTTTCTTT. Translated: CASSSRGAAFF. The entire variable domain, with the rest obtained from reference TRBV28 and TRBJ1-1, is as follows: DVKVTQSSRYLVKRTGEKVFLECVQDMDHENMFWYRQDPGLGLRLIYFSYDVKMKEKGDIPEGYSVSREKKERFSLILESASTNQTSMYLCASSSRGAAFFGQGTRLTVV.

This clonotype was picked up one time. The chain couples TRBV6-1 to TRBJ1-5, with a tentative D call TRBD1 (6 bases). CDR3 length: 13 amino acids. Germline CDR1 is MNHNS and CDR2 is SASEGT. V was clipped by 6 bases and J by 5 bases, with 11 bases between them. The CDR3 protein is CASSDRLYQPQHF. In DNA, the CDR3 is TGTGCCAGCAGCGACAGGTTATATCAGCCCCAGCATTTT.

The chain recombines TRBV4-1 with TRBJ1-2, with 7 bases lining up with TRBD1. The germline CDR1 and CDR2 sequences are MGHRA and YSYEKL. CDR3 size: 14 residues. The junction had 3 bases not matched to a gene; V was cut back by 0 bases and J by 5 bases. The CDR3 sequence is CASSQDTGDYGYTF. The CDR3 DNA follows: TGCGCCAGCAGCCAAGATACAGGGGATTATGGCTACACCTTC.

This clonotype occurred many times. V gene TRBV7-9 combines with J gene TRBJ2-5; TRBD1 aligns across 7 bases. With 4 bases clipped from V and 2 bases from J, the junction kept 7 bases outside the gene matches. CDR3 size: 15 residues. Germline V gene sequence: CDR1 SEHNR, CDR2 FQNEAQ (reference sequence). This CDR3 is CASSSQNRGQETQYF. DNA of the CDR3: TGTGCCAGCAGCTCTCAGAACAGGGGACAAGAGACCCAGTACTTC.

This clonotype was detected many times. V usage is TRBV20-1 and J usage is TRBJ2-5; TRBD2 agrees at 9 bases. V lost 3 bases to trimming and J lost 5 bases; unmatched junction nucleotides: 10. CDR1 DFQATT and CDR2 SNEGSKA come from the germline V gene (reference sequence). CDR3 length equals 15 residues. CDR3: CSARAPIAGDETQYF. CDR3 bases: TGCAGTGCTAGGGCCCCCATAGCGGGAGATGAGACCCAGTACTTC.

This clonotype showed up just a few times. This chain links TRBV13 with TRBJ2-7; maybe TRBD1 (5 bases). V was shortened by 6 bases and J by 3 bases, with 30 bases between the two germline ends. CDR1 and CDR2 (germline): PRHDT, FYEKMQ (reference sequence). CDR3 length: 19 amino acids. DNA of the CDR3: TGTGCCAGCAGACATACAGGACCAATTGGACCCATCCAACTCTACGAGCAGTACTTC. It translates to CASRHTGPIGPIQLYEQYF.

This clonotype showed up many times. V is TRBV10-3 and J is TRBJ1-1; TRBD1 aligns across 7 bases. The V gene end was trimmed by 6 bases and the J gene end by 1 base; junction bases not matched to a gene: 2. This CDR3 is built from 13 residues. CDR1 is ENHRY and CDR2 is SYGVKD in the germline V gene. DNA of the CDR3: TGTGCCATCAGGGACAGGACGAACACTGAAGCTTTCTTT. Residues: CAIRDRTNTEAFF.

V and J are TRBV7-8 and TRBJ2-5, with TRBD1 identical over 9 bases. CDR1 is SGHVS, CDR2 FQNEAQ, per germline. Losses at the gene ends were 4 bases for V and 4 bases for J; bases not matched to a gene: 7. The length of the CDR3 is 15 residues. The CDR3: CASSSGTGKRETQYF. DNA for the CDR3: TGTGCCAGCAGCTCCGGGACAGGGAAACGAGAGACCCAGTACTTC.

This clonotype was observed a few times. The CDR3 bases are TGTGCCAGCAGCCAAGTCGTTTTAGGAGCAGGTGCCCCCTACGAGCAGTACTTC. It codes for CASSQVVLGAGAPYEQYF. The chain has TRBV3-1 and TRBJ2-7; D not resolved. Germline values: CDR1 LGHDT, CDR2 YNNKEL (reference sequence). V lost 1 base and J 2 bases, leaving 21 bases between the germline ends. The CDR3 extends over 18 amino acids.

Ten or more counts support this clonotype. The chain combines TRBV20-1 with TRBJ1-2; TRBD1 aligns across 9 bases. Trimming took 1 base from V and 4 from J; bases not matched to a gene: 4. The CDR3 is 14 residues long. Germline assignment: CDR1 DFQATT and CDR2 SNEGSKA (reference sequence). The CDR3 reads CSARVRDRAYGYTF. DNA for the CDR3: TGCAGTGCTAGAGTCAGGGACAGGGCCTATGGCTACACCTTC.

This chain connects TRBV20-1 to TRBJ1-2, with D perhaps matching TRBD1 (6 bases). Trimming cost V 3 bases and J 4 bases, with 12 bases left between them. The CDR3 runs 13 residues. The germline V gene has CDR1 DFQATT and CDR2 SNEGSKA (reference sequence). Written as DNA, the CDR3 is TGCAGTGCTAGCGGGGGCCCCTCCTATGGCTACACCTTC. The encoded protein is CSASGGPSYGYTF.

This clonotype was detected only a few times. This chain uses TRBV6-1 with TRBJ1-1; D gene ambiguous. Trimming shortened V by 7 bases and J by 1 base, and 16 bases separated the two germline ends. CDR1 is MNHNS, CDR2 SASEGT, per germline. There are 15 residues in the CDR3. CDR3 sequence reads: CASTPGFMRNTEAFF. CDR3 nucleotide sequence: TGTGCCAGCACCCCGGGGTTTATGAGGAACACTGAAGCTTTCTTT.

This clonotype was seen ten or more times. CDR3 in DNA: TGTGCCAGCAGCTCCACACATTCTTACGAGCAGTACTTC. Translating it yields CASSSTHSYEQYF. The gene calls are TRBV7-9 and TRBJ2-7; D not resolved. The ends were cut back, 4 bases at V and 4 bases at J, with 11 bases in the middle. This CDR3 spans 13 amino acids. The germline V gene encodes CDR1 SEHNR and CDR2 FQNEAQ (reference sequence).

The sample holds many counts of this clonotype. V is TRBV5-1 and J is TRBJ2-2; maybe TRBD1 (6 bases). This CDR3 region has 14 residues. V lost 4 bases, J lost 8 bases, and 15 bases lay in between. Per the germline V gene, CDR1 is SGHRS and CDR2 is YFSETQ. CDR3 loop: CASSLGARRGELFF. The CDR3 DNA reads TGCGCCAGCAGCCTGGGGGCGCGGCGAGGGGAGCTGTTTTTT.

This clonotype appeared once. This may stem from a read error, because a much larger clone lies one nucleotide away. This CDR3 fails to terminate in the conserved phenylalanine or tryptophan, so it likely reflects a read error. V and J are TRBV6-1 and TRBJ1-1, with no clear D. The V end lost 5 bases, the J end lost 3 bases, and 7 bases lay between the germline ends. Germline CDR1 and CDR2: MNHNS and SASEGT. The CDR3 spans 12 residues. CDR3 in DNA: TGTGCCAGCAGTACAGAATACACTGAAGCTTTCTTG. This gives the protein CASSTEYTEAFL.

A note on this clonotype: Possible read error: a much larger clone is one base away. The chain employs TRBV6-4 and TRBJ2-4; D is undetermined. CDR3 length: 14 amino acids. Germline CDR1 reads MRHNA; CDR2 reads SNTAGT. Trimming removed 6 bases from V and 14 bases from J, with 23 bases in between. The CDR3 nucleotides read TGTGCCAGCAGCCCTCAACCAGGCTCGGCCGAGAAGTACTTC. It specifies CASSPQPGSAEKYF.

This chain connects TRBV9 to TRBJ1-6; a possible D gene is TRBD1 (6 bases). CDR3 length: 16 amino acids. Germline CDR1 reads SGDLS; CDR2 reads YYNGEE. The V gene lost 0 bases and the J gene lost 5 bases, with 12 bases spanning the gap. CDR3 residues: CASSVAGDINNSPLHF. The CDR3 DNA reads TGTGCCAGCAGCGTAGCTGGGGACATAAATAATTCACCCCTCCACTTT.

This clonotype was recorded many times. The chain has TRBV2 and TRBJ2-7; D possibly corresponds to TRBD2 (6 bases). Per the germline V gene, CDR1 is SNHLY and CDR2 is FYNNEI. The germline V and J ends were trimmed by 4 bases and 5 bases, with 15 bases remaining between them. This CDR3 spans 14 amino acids. For the CDR3, the DNA is TGTGCCAGCAGTGGGGACTGGGGCATTGACGAGCAGTACTTC. Translated, it gives CASSGDWGIDEQYF.

Note on this clonotype: The CDR3 does not close with the conserved phenylalanine or tryptophan, likely indicating a read error. The CDR3 bases are TGTGCCAGCAGTTGGACGGCCATGGGCCTATACGAGCAGTACTAC. Protein sequence: CASSWTAMGLYEQYY. The chain recombines TRBV28 with TRBJ2-7; D unclear. Germline V gene lookup returns CDR1 MDHEN and CDR2 SYDVKM. V lost 4 bases, J lost 4 bases, and 17 bases lay in between. The CDR3 spans 15 residues.

V and J are TRBV3-1 and TRBJ1-1; D gene uncertain. CDR1 LGHDT and CDR2 YNNKEL come from the germline V gene (reference sequence). Between the trimmed V and J ends, which lost 0 bases and 10 bases, there was a span of 15 bases. The CDR3 spans 14 residues. CDR3 sequence (DNA): TGTGCCAGCAGCCAAGATGCGGGGATCCGGGGAGCTTTCTTT. Translation: CASSQDAGIRGAFF.

In its sample, this clonotype was seen many times. A single base separates this from a much larger clone, so it may be a read error. The chain couples TRBV6-5 to TRBJ1-1; unclear D gene. Germline loops: CDR1 MNHEY, CDR2 SVGAGI. This CDR3 comprises 13 residues. V was trimmed by 5 bases and J by 5 bases, leaving 12 bases between them. As DNA, the CDR3 is TGTGCCAGCAGTCACCGTGGAGAAACTGAAGCTTTCTTT. Translated: CASSHRGETEAFF.

This clonotype has at least ten counts. The rearrangement uses TRBV6-1 and TRBJ2-5; the D gene is possibly TRBD2 (6 bases). CDR1 MNHNS and CDR2 SASEGT come from the germline V gene. The CDR3 runs 14 residues. V was trimmed by 5 bases and J by 3 bases, leaving 13 bases between them. The CDR3 DNA reads as TGTGCCAGCAGTCTTCGAGGACTAAAAGAGACCCAGTACTTC. It yields the protein CASSLRGLKETQYF.

The chain uses TRBV20-1 and TRBJ1-2; no clear D gene. Trimming pared 1 base from V and 8 bases from J, leaving 8 bases between. Germline lookup yields CDR1 DFQATT and CDR2 SNEGSKA (reference sequence). There are 11 residues in the CDR3. CDR3 loop: CSARAQDGYTF. In nucleotides, the CDR3 is TGCAGTGCTAGAGCGCAGGACGGCTACACCTTC.

This clonotype was recorded only once. A much more abundant neighbour one base away suggests this may be a read error. This sequence joins TRBV25-1 and TRBJ2-5; D is unclear. This CDR3 contains 12 residues. Trimming took 1 base from V and 1 from J, leaving 1 base between them. Germline CDR1 MGHDK, CDR2 SYGVNS. CDR3 nucleotide sequence: TGTGCCAGCAGTGAATTCCAAGAGACCCAGTACTTC. Its translation: CASSEFQETQYF.

This clonotype has a count of ten or more. CDR3 in amino acids: CATLKPRGLYEQYF. DNA for the CDR3: TGTGCCACCCTGAAGCCCAGGGGGCTCTACGAGCAGTACTTC. The rearrangement links TRBV6-1 to TRBJ2-7, with 8 nucleotides matching TRBD1. The V and J ends lost 10 bases and 3 bases, in that order; junction bases with no gene match: 11. Germline CDR1 is MNHNS and CDR2 is SASEGT. CDR3 length equals 14 residues.